One sample yielded the 3 T cell receptor beta chains listed below, sequenced in a study of cytomegalovirus exposure and HLA in healthy donors. The PCR used 60 Vbeta and 13 Jbeta primers. Repertoires were generated with immunoSEQ multiplex PCR, while TCRdb's copy carries only in-frame clones and drops some. The sample gives approximately 190,000 clones, 70% of which show up once; around 3% is in the top ten. The sample taken for sequencing was PBMCs. The receptors come from a middle-aged man in good health and CMV-seropositive.

The chain joins TRBV9 to TRBJ2-3; TRBD1 is a possible D gene (6 bases). V lost 4 bases, J lost 8 bases, and 23 bases lay in between. In germline, CDR1 is SGDLS, CDR2 YYNGEE. The CDR3 runs 16 residues. The CDR3 DNA reads as TGTGCCAGCAGCCTCAGGGACGTGGCCAGAGGGGGTACGCAGTATTTT. It is translated as CASSLRDVARGGTQYF.

The V gene is TRBV5-6, the J gene TRBJ1-5, with 10 bases fitting TRBD1. The V and J ends lost 2 bases and 6 bases, in that order; junction bases with no gene match: 5. Germline V lookup: CDR1 SGHDT, CDR2 YYEEEE. This CDR3 is 15 amino acids long. CDR3: CASSFGTGDIQPQHF. CDR3 sequence (DNA): TGTGCCAGCAGCTTCGGGACAGGGGATATTCAGCCCCAGCATTTT.

This chain links TRBV9 with TRBJ2-3; 9 positions agree with TRBD1. The length of the CDR3 is 15 residues. In germline, CDR1 is SGDLS, CDR2 YYNGEE. The trim removed 4 bases at V and 2 bases at J, leaving 5 bases unmatched. The CDR3 DNA reads TGTGCCAGCAGCTCCGGGGACAGGGTCACAGATACGCAGTATTTT. Amino acids: CASSSGDRVTDTQYF.